Presented here are 20 T cell receptor beta chains from one specimen sequenced in a study of post-analysis software for immune sequencing data. The study, taken as a whole, reports: Controls had lower frequencies than patients of roughly five TRBV segments, which included TRBV5-6, TRBV5-1 and TRBV20-1.

Researchers reported that TCR beta cDNA libraries carried unique molecular identifiers. TCRdb re-derived calls from the PCR reads in MiXCR, one entry per CDR3 protein. The table shows 350,000 to 450,000 distinct CDR3 sequences, with around a third occurring only once. No cognate antigen is known for these TCRs. The sequencing input was blood. These receptors came from a girl aged 10 to 17 with multiple sclerosis.

This clonotype was counted once. The J gene is TRBJ1-1, the V gene TRBV7-9, with no clear D. Germline V gene sequence: CDR1 SEHNR, CDR2 FQNEAQ (reference sequence). V was cut by 0 bases and J by 10 bases, with 18 bases left in between. The CDR3 totals 15 residues. The DNA for the CDR3 is TGTGCCAGCAGCTTAGCCCCTCACAGCGTTCGGGCAGCTTTCTTT. Protein sequence: CASSLAPHSVRAAFF.

J is TRBJ1-2 and V is TRBV7-8; 11 bases map to TRBD1. Germline V gene data show CDR1 as SGHVS and CDR2 as FQNEAQ. This CDR3 region has 15 residues. Unmatched junction bases numbered 5, after V lost 4 bases and J lost 4 bases. CDR3 amino acids: CASSSRTGGSYGYTF. The CDR3 nucleotides read TGTGCCAGCAGCTCTCGGACAGGGGGCAGCTATGGCTACACCTTC.

The gene calls are TRBV7-2 and TRBJ2-1, with a tentative D call TRBD1 (6 bases). The germline V and J ends were trimmed by 1 base and 5 bases, with 12 bases remaining between them. CDR1 and CDR2 (germline): SGHTA, FQGNSA. The CDR3 has 15 amino acids. CDR3 in amino acids: CASSLGDRRDNEQFF. The CDR3 region has the DNA TGTGCCAGCAGCTTAGGCGACAGGCGCGACAATGAGCAGTTCTTC.

This clonotype appeared a few times. This sequence joins TRBV3-1 and TRBJ2-6; D perhaps matches TRBD2 (6 bases). This CDR3 region has 17 residues. V was clipped by 4 bases and J by 0 bases, with 13 bases between them. Per the germline V gene, CDR1 is LGHDT and CDR2 is YNNKEL (reference sequence). The CDR3 here is CASSRDFGDSGANVLTF. Written as DNA, the CDR3 is TGTGCCAGCAGCCGGGACTTTGGAGACTCTGGGGCCAACGTCCTGACTTTC.

This rearrangement joins TRBV6-1 to TRBJ1-2, with 7 bases fitting TRBD1. The CDR3 is 13 amino acids. The trim removed 7 bases at V and 2 bases at J, leaving 4 bases unmatched. Germline loops: CDR1 MNHNS, CDR2 SASEGT. The CDR3 loop is CASTQGVNYGYTF. Written as DNA, the CDR3 is TGTGCCAGCACCCAGGGGGTGAACTATGGCTACACCTTC.

This clonotype was counted only a few times. V and J are TRBV12-3 or TRBV12-4 and TRBJ2-5, with D perhaps TRBD1 or TRBD2 (7 bases each). This CDR3 region has 14 residues. Trimming took 7 bases from V and 1 from J, leaving 13 bases between them. In nucleotides, the CDR3 is TGTGCCAGCAACCCCAGGGGGGGCCAAGAGACCCAGTACTTC. Its protein is CASNPRGGQETQYF.

V usage is TRBV28 and J usage is TRBJ2-5; D might be TRBD1 or TRBD2, each matching 5 bases. Germline CDR1 reads MDHEN; CDR2 reads SYDVKM. The CDR3 consists of 14 residues. V was clipped by 6 bases and J by 1 base, with 12 bases between them. In nucleotides, the CDR3 is TGTGCCAGCAGCTTGGGACGGCCCCAAGAGACCCAGTACTTC. Its protein is CASSLGRPQETQYF.

The V gene is TRBV12-3 or TRBV12-4, the J gene TRBJ2-7, with 8 positions matching TRBD1. The J call is in doubt because the DNA end fits TRBJ2-5 better. This CDR3 is 17 amino acids long. The CDR3 DNA reads TGTGCCAGCAGTTTTTGGGGTCAGGGGGCCGGGGGAGAGACCCAGTACTTC. Translation gives CASSFWGQGAGGETQYF.

The chain joins TRBV6-2 or TRBV6-3 to TRBJ1-5; D is ambiguous. Germline loops: CDR1 MNHEY, CDR2 SVGEGT. The V and J ends lost 2 bases and 0 bases respectively, with 11 bases between them. The CDR3 runs to 16 residues. DNA of the CDR3: TGTGCCAGCAGTTACGGTGGGTCTTATAGCAATCAGCCCCAGCATTTT. This codes for CASSYGGSYSNQPQHF.

Notes on this clonotype: This could be a read error, since a much larger clone is one nucleotide away. This chain connects TRBV20-1 to TRBJ1-1; D is undetermined. With 2 bases removed from V and 2 bases from J, the gap between germline ends came to 12 bases. The CDR3 length is 14 residues. Germline CDR1 DFQATT, CDR2 SNEGSKA (reference sequence). CDR3 nucleotides: TGCAGTGCTAGAATCGGCGAAGCCAACACTGAAGCTTTCTTT. It is translated as CSARIGEANTEAFF.

This clonotype was counted between two and nine times. The J gene is TRBJ2-7, the V gene TRBV7-2, with TRBD1 matching over 7 bases. Germline V lookup: CDR1 SGHTA, CDR2 FQGNSA. Trimming at V came to 5 bases and at J to 2 bases, leaving 6 bases not matched to a gene. CDR3 length: 14 amino acids. CDR3 coding DNA: TGTGCCAGCAGCGCGTACAGGGGCACCTACGAGCAGTACTTC. Amino acid sequence: CASSAYRGTYEQYF. The whole variable domain, filled in from reference TRBV7-2 and TRBJ2-7, reads GAGVSQSPSNKVTEKGKDVELRCDPISGHTALYWYRQSLGQGLEFLIYFQGNSAPDKSGLPSDRFSAERTGGSVSTLTIQRTQQEDSAVYLCASSAYRGTYEQYFGPGTRLTVT.

CDR3 in DNA: TGTGCCAGCAGTGCAGGGTATGAAAAACTGTTTTTT. This encodes CASSAGYEKLFF. The chain recombines TRBV2 with TRBJ1-4; D possibly corresponds to TRBD1 (5 bases). V was pared by 4 bases and J by 6 bases, with 6 bases between. In germline, CDR1 is SNHLY, CDR2 FYNNEI. CDR3 length: 12 residues.

The V and J genes are TRBV4-1 and TRBJ1-2; D perhaps matches TRBD1 (6 bases). Trimming pared 0 bases from V and 3 bases from J, leaving 8 bases between. CDR1 is MGHRA, CDR2 YSYEKL, per germline. CDR3 size: 14 residues. The CDR3: CASSQDKGDYGYTF. The CDR3 DNA reads TGCGCCAGCAGCCAAGATAAGGGGGACTATGGCTACACCTTC.

This clonotype appeared a single time. The J gene is TRBJ2-1, the V gene TRBV4-1; tentatively, D is TRBD2 (6 bases). Germline V lookup: CDR1 MGHRA, CDR2 YSYEKL. V lost 4 bases, J lost 0 bases, and 25 bases lay in between. CDR3 size: 20 residues. The CDR3 reads CASSRTWRDEEFVSYNEQFF. CDR3 in DNA: TGCGCCAGCAGCCGCACGTGGCGGGACGAAGAATTCGTCTCCTACAATGAGCAGTTCTTC.

As for this clonotype: Its ends do not fully match the called genes, so a read error is possible. CDR3 coding DNA: TGTGCCAGCAGTTTTTTTACTTTGAGCTCTGGAAACACCGTATATTTT. Encoded protein: CASSFFTLSSGNTVYF. The chain joins TRBV12-3 or TRBV12-4 to TRBJ1-3; D unresolved. This CDR3 is 16 amino acids long.

The chain combines TRBV6-5 with TRBJ2-5; TRBD1 agrees at 11 bases. The junction had 6 bases not matched to a gene; V was cut back by 7 bases and J by 5 bases. CDR3 length: 14 amino acids. Germline CDR1 MNHEY, CDR2 SVGAGI. The CDR3 coding sequence is TGTGCCAGCACCGGGACAGGGGGTAGGGAGACCCAGTACTTC. Its translation is CASTGTGGRETQYF.

This clonotype has just a few counts. The chain uses TRBV25-1 and TRBJ2-5, with D unclear. Germline values: CDR1 MGHDK, CDR2 SYGVNS. CDR3 length equals 13 residues. V lost 1 base and J lost 3, with 6 bases in between. The CDR3 DNA reads as TGTGCCAGCAGTGAATTTACGGAAGAGACCCAGTACTTC. It codes for CASSEFTEETQYF.

The chain joins TRBV4-1 to TRBJ1-1; 9 bases are shared with TRBD1. V was clipped by 3 bases and J by 7 bases; unmatched bases: 6. The germline V gene has CDR1 MGHRA and CDR2 YSYEKL. The CDR3 loop spans 14 amino acids. Here the CDR3 reads CASSQPGQGFEAFF. The CDR3, as DNA: TGCGCCAGCAGCCAGCCGGGACAGGGCTTTGAAGCTTTCTTT.

This clonotype showed up just a few times. The chain is built from TRBV5-4 and TRBJ2-1, with D tentatively TRBD1 (5 bases). Germline lookup yields CDR1 SGHNT and CDR2 YYREEE (reference sequence). Trimming removed 3 bases from V and 8 bases from J, with 9 bases in between. The CDR3 totals 12 residues. The CDR3 nucleotides are TGTGCCAGCAGCTCCGGACAAGATGAGCAGTTCTTC. Protein: CASSSGQDEQFF.

This chain connects TRBV7-9 to TRBJ2-4; D unclear. Germline V gives CDR1 SEHNR, CDR2 FQNEAQ (reference sequence). Trimming cost V 1 base and J 2 bases, with 3 bases left between them. The CDR3 is 13 residues long. CDR3 nucleotides: TGTGCCAGCAGCTTAGTTCCCAAAAACATTCAGTACTTC. It translates to CASSLVPKNIQYF.